Each of the 9 T cell receptor beta chains below was sequenced from the same sample in a study of cytomegalovirus exposure and HLA in healthy donors. Sequencing used immunoSEQ multiplex PCR; TCRdb keeps in-frame clones, though not all of them. The table includes over 90,000 clones, roughly 94% detected once. Sequencing was performed on PBMCs. Receptors originate from a woman in her late teens or twenties in good health and CMV-seronegative.

The rearrangement links TRBV7-9 to TRBJ2-7; a weak D match, TRBD1 (7 bases). The germline V gene encodes CDR1 SEHNR and CDR2 FQNEAQ (reference sequence). V shed 2 bases and J shed 3 bases, with 14 bases lying between them. The CDR3 sequence is 15 residues long. This chain's CDR3 is CASSLIGQGGYEQYF. DNA of the CDR3: TGTGCCAGCAGCTTAATAGGCCAGGGGGGCTACGAGCAGTACTTC. Looking up the rest from reference TRBV7-9 and TRBJ2-7 gives the full variable domain: DTGVSQNPRHKITKRGQNVTFRCDPISEHNRLYWYRQTLGQGPEFLTYFQNEAQLEKSRLLSDRFSAERPKGSFSTLEIQRTEQGDSAMYLCASSLIGQGGYEQYFGPGTRLTVT.

The chain has TRBV7-9 and TRBJ2-1; 7 positions agree with TRBD1. The CDR3 has 15 residues. The germline gives CDR1 SEHNR, CDR2 FQNEAQ (reference sequence). Losses at the gene ends were 4 bases for V and 0 bases for J; bases not matched to a gene: 3. The CDR3: CASSSRDSSYNEQFF. Written as DNA, the CDR3 is TGTGCCAGCAGCTCCCGGGACAGCTCCTACAATGAGCAGTTCTTC.

The rearrangement links TRBV6-1 to TRBJ2-2; 8 bases line up with TRBD1. Germline CDR1 is MNHNS and CDR2 is SASEGT. V was pared by 3 bases and J by 3 bases, with 3 bases of the junction left unmatched. This CDR3 region has 15 residues. In DNA, the CDR3 is TGTGCCAGCAGTGAGGGACAGGCGTACACCGGGGAGCTGTTTTTT. It yields the protein CASSEGQAYTGELFF.

The chain couples TRBV4-2 to TRBJ1-1; 9 bases are a match to TRBD1. V was pared by 4 bases and J by 1 base, with 10 bases of the junction left unmatched. The CDR3 runs 17 residues. In germline, CDR1 is LGHNA, CDR2 YNFKEQ. CDR3 sequence: CASSLTQGAGTNTEAFF. As DNA, the CDR3 is TGTGCCAGCAGCCTGACACAGGGGGCTGGAACGAACACTGAAGCTTTCTTT.

The chain employs TRBV5-1 and TRBJ1-2, with D unclear. CDR1 and CDR2 from the germline V gene are SGHRS and YFSETQ. The length of the CDR3 is 14 residues. V lost 0 bases and J 7 bases, leaving 13 bases between the germline ends. The DNA of the CDR3 is TGCGCCAGCAGCTTGGATCGGGGAAAGGGTGGCTACACCTTC. The encoded protein is CASSLDRGKGGYTF.

The V call is TRBV5-5, the J call TRBJ1-2; 7 nucleotides match TRBD1. Germline V gives CDR1 SGHKS, CDR2 YYEKEE (reference sequence). V trimming: 0 bases; J trimming: 0 bases; junction bases outside the gene matches: 8. The CDR3 has 17 amino acids. The CDR3: CASSLVEGARTNYGYTF. The CDR3 DNA reads TGTGCCAGCAGCTTGGTCGAGGGGGCCAGAACTAACTATGGCTACACCTTC.

The chain is built from TRBV6-6 and TRBJ1-1, with D perhaps TRBD1 (5 bases). CDR3 length equals 16 residues. The ends were cut back, 3 bases at V and 1 base at J, with 15 bases in the middle. Germline V gene sequence: CDR1 MNHNY, CDR2 SVGAGI (reference sequence). CDR3 in amino acids: CASSYPEAGQNTEAFF. CDR3 DNA sequence: TGTGCCAGCAGTTATCCCGAAGCAGGGCAGAACACTGAAGCTTTCTTT.

The V call is TRBV2, the J call TRBJ1-1; TRBD1 matches at 12 bases. Germline V lookup: CDR1 SNHLY, CDR2 FYNNEI. V shed 0 bases, J shed 4 bases, and the junction held 9 bases outside the gene matches. The CDR3 totals 18 residues. The CDR3 DNA follows: TGTGCCAGCAGTGAAGCAGAGGGGACAGGGGGCTTTATCACTGAAGCTTTCTTT. Amino acid sequence: CASSEAEGTGGFITEAFF.

The chain couples TRBV10-1 to TRBJ1-1; possibly TRBD1 for D (5 bases). CDR3 length: 14 residues. V was trimmed by 2 bases and J by 5 bases, leaving 12 bases between them. Germline-derived CDR1 and CDR2 are WNHNN and SYGVQD (reference sequence). The CDR3: CASSERNRGTEAFF. CDR3 DNA: TGCGCCAGCAGTGAGCGTAACCGGGGGACTGAAGCTTTCTTT.